The 28 T cell receptor beta chains reported below all come from one sample, sequenced in a study of human T cells and chemical hapten exposure. Time point here: patch test 3, about 24 weeks after DPC sensitization. Treatment defined: therapeutic diphenylcyclopropenone sensitization with weekly scalp DPC. TCRdb ran MiXCR on the RACE reads and lists one entry per CDR3 protein. The table has about 190,000 distinct CDR3 sequences, about 25% seen once. The sample was whole blood, taken in connection with sensitization to the hapten diphenylcyclopropenone (DPC). Receptors originate from a woman aged 40 to 55 with alopecia areata. Some clones in this sample may be carry-over from other donors' samples.

This rearrangement joins TRBV6-2 or TRBV6-3 to TRBJ2-1, with 7 bases identical to TRBD2. In germline, CDR1 is MNHEY, CDR2 SVGEGT. This CDR3 is 16 amino acids long. V gave up 6 bases and J gave up 2 bases; unmatched junction bases: 10. The CDR3 here is CASSPRSSGAYNEQFF. In DNA form, the CDR3 reads TGTGCCAGCAGCCCCCGTTCCAGCGGGGCCTACAATGAGCAGTTCTTC.

The chain is built from TRBV20-1 and TRBJ2-7, with a weak D call TRBD1 (6 bases). The CDR3 extends over 15 amino acids. Germline assignment: CDR1 DFQATT and CDR2 SNEGSKA (reference sequence). The V gene lost 0 bases and the J gene lost 2 bases, with 14 bases spanning the gap. DNA for the CDR3: TGCAGTGCTAGAGATATTAGGGACATAACCTACGAGCAGTACTTC. Amino acid sequence: CSARDIRDITYEQYF.

CDR3 DNA: TGTGCCAGCAGTTTTGGAGGGTATGGCTACACCTTC. Translating gives CASSFGGYGYTF. The gene calls are TRBV28 and TRBJ1-2; unclear D gene. This CDR3 spans 12 amino acids. Germline lookup yields CDR1 MDHEN and CDR2 SYDVKM. V dropped 3 bases and J dropped 5 bases, with 7 bases sitting between them.

This clonotype was observed a handful of times. The V and J genes are TRBV29-1 and TRBJ1-1; no clear D gene. The CDR3 runs to 10 residues. Trimming left V 4 bases short and J 3 bases short, with 3 bases between. Germline CDR1 and CDR2: SQVTM and ANQGSEA. The CDR3 loop reads CSVAYTEAFF. CDR3 in DNA: TGCAGCGTTGCCTACACTGAAGCTTTCTTT.

This clonotype was seen only once. The V call is TRBV29-1, the J call TRBJ1-1; D possibly corresponds to TRBD1 (6 bases). The CDR3 consists of 13 residues. Germline V gene sequence: CDR1 SQVTM, CDR2 ANQGSEA. The V end lost 0 bases, the J end lost 4 bases, and 9 bases lay between the germline ends. CDR3 coding DNA: TGCAGCGTTGAAGACCCGGGGGCCACTGAAGCTTTCTTT. This codes for CSVEDPGATEAFF.

Only a few counts were recorded for this clonotype. DNA of the CDR3: TGTGCCAGCAGTCCAGGACTAGCAAAATACAATGAGCAGTTCTTC. Protein sequence: CASSPGLAKYNEQFF. This sequence joins TRBV7-9 and TRBJ2-1; 8 bases fit TRBD2. The CDR3 totals 15 residues. The V segment lost 6 bases and the J segment 4 bases; nucleotides outside the gene matches: 8. Germline V gene lookup returns CDR1 SEHNR and CDR2 FQNEAQ (reference sequence).

This clonotype was seen a handful of times. The chain joins TRBV2 to TRBJ2-1, with D perhaps matching TRBD2 (6 bases). The CDR3 is made up of 15 amino acids. The V end lost 5 bases, the J end lost 3 bases, and 14 bases lay between the germline ends. Germline V CDR1 and CDR2: SNHLY, FYNNEI. This CDR3 reads CASSQRRDFYNEQFF. The CDR3 DNA sequence: TGTGCCAGCAGTCAACGGCGGGACTTCTACAATGAGCAGTTCTTC.

This clonotype was counted a few times. V and J are TRBV7-9 and TRBJ2-3; 13 nucleotides agree with TRBD2. This CDR3 is 16 amino acids long. Germline lookup yields CDR1 SEHNR and CDR2 FQNEAQ (reference sequence). V shed 4 bases, J shed 4 bases, and the junction held 5 bases outside the gene matches. CDR3 coding DNA: TGTGCCAGCAGCTACGGGACTAGCGGGATCGCAGATACGCAGTATTTT. Protein product: CASSYGTSGIADTQYF.

The J gene is TRBJ1-1, the V gene TRBV20-1; a weak D match, TRBD1 (5 bases). In germline, CDR1 is DFQATT, CDR2 SNEGSKA (reference sequence). The V end was cut by 3 bases, the J end by 11 bases, with 16 bases between. This CDR3 is built from 12 residues. CDR3 region: CSARDPTGGAFF. Here the CDR3 DNA reads TGCAGTGCTAGGGATCCTACAGGAGGGGCTTTCTTT.

Note on this clonotype: The germline gene is not matched at one end of the junction; a read error may be the cause. This sequence joins TRBV29-1 and TRBJ1-4; D might be TRBD1 (5 bases). This CDR3 has 14 residues. Germline V gives CDR1 SQVTM, CDR2 ANQGSEA. Written as DNA, the CDR3 is TGCAGCGCCCGCGGGGGGTCAACTAATGAAAAACTGATTTTT. This translates into CSARGGSTNEKLIF. Using reference TRBV29-1 and TRBJ1-4 for the parts outside the CDR3, the full variable domain is SAVISQKPSRDICQRGTSLTIQCQVDSQVTMMFWYRQQPGQSLTLIATANQGSEATYESGFVIDKFPISRPNLTFSTLTVSNMSPEDSSIYLCSARGGSTNEKLIFGSGTQLSVL.

This clonotype was seen once. The chain combines TRBV6-2 or TRBV6-3 with TRBJ2-1; 8 bases align to TRBD2. Germline lookup yields CDR1 MNHEY and CDR2 SVGEGT. The ends lost 0 bases at V and 5 bases at J; junction bases unmatched: 9. The CDR3 totals 17 residues. The CDR3 loop is CASSYSRGRLANNEQFF. CDR3 sequence (DNA): TGTGCCAGCAGTTACTCAAGGGGAAGACTAGCGAACAATGAGCAGTTCTTC.

The chain recombines TRBV10-3 with TRBJ1-5; no firm D call. Per germline, CDR1 ENHRY and CDR2 SYGVKD. CDR3 length equals 18 residues. V dropped 0 bases and J dropped 0 bases, with 15 bases sitting between them. The CDR3 nucleotides read TGTGCCATCAGTGAGTCGATTGGTGCTTCGTATAGCAATCAGCCCCAGCATTTT. Residues: CAISESIGASYSNQPQHF.

In its sample, this clonotype was seen a few times. For the CDR3, the DNA is TGCAGCGTTTCGGCCTTGATAGATTCACCCCTCCACTTT. As protein: CSVSALIDSPLHF. The chain employs TRBV29-1 and TRBJ1-6; the D is unclear. Trimming removed 5 bases at V and 8 bases at J, with 13 bases between. This CDR3 spans 13 amino acids. Germline CDR1 and CDR2: SQVTM and ANQGSEA.

The V and J genes are TRBV6-1 and TRBJ2-7; D gene ambiguous. Germline CDR1 MNHNS, CDR2 SASEGT. The CDR3 consists of 14 residues. Trimming took 1 base from V and 6 from J, leaving 13 bases between them. This CDR3 reads CASSEGLVRSEQYF. CDR3 DNA sequence: TGTGCCAGCAGTGAAGGCCTAGTGCGCTCCGAGCAGTACTTC.

The V and J genes are TRBV4-3 and TRBJ2-4; 8 bases are shared with TRBD2. This CDR3 region has 17 residues. Per the germline V gene, CDR1 is LGHNA and CDR2 is YSLEER. V lost 0 bases to trimming and J lost 1 base; unmatched junction nucleotides: 5. CDR3 protein: CASSQEWREAAKNIQYF. The CDR3 region has the DNA TGCGCCAGCAGCCAAGAATGGCGGGAGGCGGCCAAAAACATTCAGTACTTC.

This chain links TRBV20-1 with TRBJ2-3; D not certain. The germline V gene has CDR1 DFQATT and CDR2 SNEGSKA (reference sequence). The CDR3 totals 12 residues. Deletions cut 6 bases from V and 0 bases from J, with 7 bases between. DNA for the CDR3: TGCAGTGCGGGGAAGAGCACAGATACGCAGTATTTT. It translates to CSAGKSTDTQYF.

V is TRBV7-9 and J is TRBJ2-7, with 8 positions matching TRBD1. Germline V gene sequence: CDR1 SEHNR, CDR2 FQNEAQ (reference sequence). The trim removed 3 bases at V and 5 bases at J, leaving 3 bases unmatched. The CDR3 is made up of 13 amino acids. CDR3 nucleotides: TGTGCCAGCAGCTTGACAGGGGCTGACGAGCAGTACTTC. Amino acid sequence: CASSLTGADEQYF.

The chain combines TRBV20-1 with TRBJ2-7; the match to TRBD2 covers 8 bases. This CDR3 is 14 amino acids long. V was pared by 8 bases and J by 3 bases, with 12 bases of the junction left unmatched. Per germline, CDR1 DFQATT and CDR2 SNEGSKA (reference sequence). DNA for the CDR3: TGCAGTCCCTCGACGGGGGCGGGAGGCTACGAGCAGTACTTC. Translating gives CSPSTGAGGYEQYF.

The chain is built from TRBV28 and TRBJ2-3; D is undetermined. The CDR3 spans 15 residues. Looked up from germline, CDR1 is MDHEN and CDR2 is SYDVKM. V was clipped by 2 bases and J by 4 bases, with 13 bases between them. The CDR3 spells CASSLLQVGSDTQYF. Here the CDR3 DNA reads TGTGCCAGCAGTTTACTCCAAGTGGGTTCAGATACGCAGTATTTT.

The sample holds a few counts of this clonotype. The chain is built from TRBV9 and TRBJ2-2; no firm D call. Per the germline V gene, CDR1 is SGDLS and CDR2 is YYNGEE. The CDR3 loop spans 14 amino acids. V gave up 0 bases and J gave up 6 bases, with 9 bases separating them. The CDR3 sequence: CASSVGSLAGELFF. CDR3 sequence (DNA): TGTGCCAGCAGCGTAGGATCTCTTGCCGGGGAGCTGTTTTTT.

The CDR3 loop reads CASSLGTRTDTQYF. CDR3 nucleotides: TGCGCCAGCAGCTTAGGCACACGCACAGATACGCAGTATTTT. The chain couples TRBV5-1 to TRBJ2-3; D is unresolved. CDR3 length: 14 amino acids. Trimming removed 2 bases from V and 1 base from J, with 8 bases in between. Germline V CDR1 and CDR2: SGHRS, YFSETQ. The whole variable domain, remainder taken from reference TRBV5-1 and TRBJ2-3, is KAGVTQTPRYLIKTRGQQVTLSCSPISGHRSVSWYQQTPGQGLQFLFEYFSETQRNKGNFPGRFSGRQFSNSRSEMNVSTLELGDSALYLCASSLGTRTDTQYFGPGTRLTVL.

The genes are TRBV7-2 and TRBJ1-1; TRBD1 matches at 7 bases. CDR3 length equals 14 residues. V lost 5 bases, J lost 3 bases, and 6 bases stayed unmatched. Germline V lookup: CDR1 SGHTA, CDR2 FQGNSA. In DNA, the CDR3 is TGTGCCAGCAGCGAAGGGGACAGCTACACTGAAGCTTTCTTT. Amino acids: CASSEGDSYTEAFF. The full variable domain, rest sourced from reference TRBV7-2 and TRBJ1-1, is GAGVSQSPSNKVTEKGKDVELRCDPISGHTALYWYRQSLGQGLEFLIYFQGNSAPDKSGLPSDRFSAERTGGSVSTLTIQRTQQEDSAVYLCASSEGDSYTEAFFGQGTRLTVV.

Many counts were recorded for this clonotype. The chain combines TRBV6-6 with TRBJ1-2; 8 bases agree with TRBD1. V was clipped by 0 bases and J by 4 bases; unmatched bases: 4. The V gene's germline CDR1 is MNHNY and CDR2 SVGAGI (reference sequence). The CDR3 loop spans 15 amino acids. CDR3 DNA sequence: TGTGCCAGCAGTTACTCACAGGGGGGGGTCTATGGCTACACCTTC. Amino acid sequence: CASSYSQGGVYGYTF.

The V and J genes are TRBV15 and TRBJ2-1, with D hard to call. Germline-derived CDR1 and CDR2 are LNHNV and YYDKDF (reference sequence). V was shortened by 0 bases and J by 0 bases, with 9 bases between the two germline ends. The CDR3 covers 16 residues. DNA for the CDR3: TGTGCCACCAGCAGAGATGCGGCGGCCTCCTACAATGAGCAGTTCTTC. Its protein is CATSRDAAASYNEQFF.

This clonotype occurred a few times. The chain has TRBV20-1 and TRBJ1-1; D unclear. The CDR3 is 12 amino acids. Per the germline V gene, CDR1 is DFQATT and CDR2 is SNEGSKA (reference sequence). V lost 7 bases and J lost 1, with 10 bases in between. CDR3: CSGRVPNTEAFF. CDR3 nucleotide sequence: TGCAGTGGCAGAGTCCCGAACACTGAAGCTTTCTTT.

The V gene is TRBV7-8, the J gene TRBJ1-1; TRBD1 is a possible D gene (5 bases). The CDR3 length is 17 residues. The ends were cut back, 4 bases at V and 2 bases at J, with 20 bases in the middle. The germline CDR1 and CDR2 sequences are SGHVS and FQNEAQ. CDR3 nucleotides: TGTGCCAGCAGCTCCGACAGCCCGTTCCCACCAAACACTGAAGCTTTCTTT. Translated, it gives CASSSDSPFPPNTEAFF.

The rearrangement uses TRBV4-2 and TRBJ2-1, with 9 bases aligning to TRBD2. The CDR3 length is 16 residues. Germline trimming cut 1 base from V and 8 bases from J; bases unmatched to any gene: 9. Per germline, CDR1 LGHNA and CDR2 YNFKEQ. CDR3 in amino acids: CASSQGAGGILDEQFF. The DNA of the CDR3 is TGTGCCAGCAGCCAAGGTGCGGGAGGGATTTTGGATGAGCAGTTCTTC.

V usage is TRBV20-1 and J usage is TRBJ2-1; TRBD2 is a possible D gene (5 bases). The CDR3 consists of 12 residues. With 3 bases removed from V and 5 bases from J, the gap between germline ends came to 8 bases. In germline, CDR1 is DFQATT, CDR2 SNEGSKA (reference sequence). The CDR3: CSARDFDNEQFF. CDR3 coding DNA: TGCAGTGCTAGGGACTTCGACAATGAGCAGTTCTTC.